This T cell receptor beta chain was found in a study of blood T cell repertoires in COVID-19. Across the study: The United States, Italy and Spain provided the acute and convalescent COVID-19 samples. T cells, B-cell-depleted T cells, or PBMCs provided the cDNA or gDNA that served as material.

Original processing methods: Estimation of nucleated cell counts was performed using reference gene primer amplification. The protocol was immunoSEQ multiplex PCR, while the TCRdb copy is restricted to in-frame clones and leaves out a portion. Clonal size and the V and J genes are those of that table, whereas D and trimming came from the DNA. The repertoire consists of under 75,000 clones, with about 91% occurring once and the leading ten covering around 8.7%. The trim removed 0 bases at V and 2 bases at J, leaving 11 bases unmatched. The CDR3 spans 20 residues. The germline CDR1 and CDR2 sequences are ENHRY and SYGVKD. By share, this clone ranks as medium-sized (0.01 to 0.1%).

This clonotype was obtained from a man between 45 and 60 years old with active COVID-19. Specimen: peripheral blood. The chain carries TRBV10-3 and TRBJ2-3; 13 nucleotides agree with TRBD2. This CDR3 is CAISESTSGLAGAYTDTQYF. DNA for the CDR3: TGTGCCATCAGTGAGTCGACAAGTGGACTAGCGGGGGCCTACACAGATACGCAGTATTTT.